This T cell receptor (beta chain) was obtained from a study of human T cells and chemical hapten exposure. General study results and limits: The immune response of these alopecia patients might not match healthy individuals'.

The time point here: pre-sensitization, week 0. Treatment denoted: therapeutic diphenylcyclopropenone sensitization with weekly scalp DPC. This CDR3 has 16 residues. The ends were cut back, 3 bases at V and 1 base at J, with 19 bases in the middle. Germline-derived CDR1 and CDR2 are DFQATT and SNEGSKA (reference sequence). From the RACE reads, TCRdb called clonotypes with MiXCR, one entry per CDR3 protein. Of tens of thousands of distinct CDR3 sequences in the sample, roughly 9.8% were seen once. This clonotype was seen many times. Antigen specificity is unknown. The sample here was whole blood, taken in connection with sensitization to the hapten diphenylcyclopropenone (DPC). The rearrangement uses TRBV20-1 and TRBJ2-7; tentative D call: TRBD1 (5 bases). This receptor was obtained from a woman in her 50s with alopecia areata. Some clones in this sample may be carry-over from other donors' samples. CDR3 in amino acids: CSASRVGRAASYEQYF. The DNA of the CDR3 is TGCAGTGCTAGTCGGGTGGGCAGGGCCGCATCCTACGAGCAGTACTTC.